The rows below give T cell receptor beta chains drawn from one sample of a study of T cells in Graves' hyperthyroidism and ophthalmopathy. TCRdb re-called the multiplex PCR reads through MiXCR, storing one row per CDR3 protein. The repertoire has approximately 740,000 distinct CDR3 sequences, approximately 14% of them found once; the top ten carry 10%. Input material: blood. These receptors all stem from a woman younger than 35 with Graves' hyperthyroidism. Both conserved end residues are part of each CDR3. A D gene is named only where the DNA matches it firmly. Expanded clones are given a class, and other clones once, few, many or no size at all.

size,V,J,D,DNA,CDR3
NA,TRBV7-2,TRBJ2-2,TRBD1,TGTGCCAGCAGCTTGAGGGGGCAGGACACCGGGGAGCTGTTTTTT,CASSLRGQDTGELFF
NA,TRBV7-9,TRBJ2-1,TRBD2,TGTGCCAGCAGCTTATTCGCGGGGAGGGATGAGCAGTTCTTC,CASSLFAGRDEQFF
NA,TRBV7-9,TRBJ2-4,TRBD2,TGTGCCAGCAGCTTAGGTCTAGCGGGTTCGAGGGAGGACATTCAGTACTTC,CASSLGLAGSREDIQYF
few,TRBV7-9,TRBJ2-4,NA,TGTGCCAGCAGCTTAGCGGGGCCCGGACAGATGGTCAAAAACATTCAGTACTTC,CASSLAGPGQMVKNIQYF
few,TRBV19,TRBJ2-4,NA,TGTGCCAGTAGATCCCCTGGGAAAGCCAAAAACATTCAGTACTTC,CASRSPGKAKNIQYF
many,TRBV7-3,TRBJ2-3,NA,TGTGCCAGCAGCTTGGGCGGCGGGCGAGACCGGACAGATACGCAGTATTTT,CASSLGGGRDRTDTQYF
many,TRBV29-1,TRBJ2-5,TRBD2,TGCAGCGTTGATGGGTTAGCGGGGACGGCGTGGGAGACCCAGTACTTC,CSVDGLAGTAWETQYF
NA,TRBV5-4,TRBJ2-7,TRBD1,TGTGCCAGCAGCTTAATTGACAGGGCCGGTTACGAGCAGTACTTC,CASSLIDRAGYEQYF
few,TRBV7-3,TRBJ2-3,NA,TGTGCCAGCAGCTTAAAGTTGGGGGATACGCAGTATTTT,CASSLKLGDTQYF
NA,TRBV12-3/TRBV12-4,TRBJ2-1,NA,TGTGCCAGCAGTGGGACCACCTTGGCCTACAATGAGCAGTTCTTC,CASSGTTLAYNEQFF
many,TRBV30,TRBJ2-5,NA,TGTGCCTGGAGTGTCCGGGAAATCCAAGAGACCCAGTACTTC,CAWSVREIQETQYF
many,TRBV3-1,TRBJ2-1,NA,TGTGCCAGCAGCCGCCGAGATGAGCAGTTCTTC,CASSRRDEQFF
many,TRBV14,TRBJ2-1,TRBD2,TGTGCCAGCAGCCAAAACCCGGGACTAGCGGGAACCCACAATGAGCAGTTCTTC,CASSQNPGLAGTHNEQFF
few,TRBV10-2,TRBJ2-7,NA,TGCGCCAGCAGTGAGTCCCGGACCTACGAGCAGTACTTC,CASSESRTYEQYF
NA,TRBV5-5,TRBJ2-5,TRBD2,TGTGCCAGCAGCTCCGGACTAGCGGGAGGGCCAGGTCGGGAGACCCAGTACTTC,CASSSGLAGGPGRETQYF
many,TRBV2,TRBJ2-1,NA,TGTGCCAGCGGGCGCCTCAATGAGCAGTTCTTC,CASGRLNEQFF
NA,TRBV29-1,TRBJ1-4,TRBD1,TGCAGCGTTGAAGATTCGGGCAGGGGGAATCGGAAACTGTTTTTT,CSVEDSGRGNRKLFF
many,TRBV6-1,TRBJ2-5,TRBD2,TGTGCCAGCCACGGGAGGACCGGAGGGACCCAGTACTTC,CASHGRTGGTQYF
once,TRBV5-1,TRBJ2-2,TRBD2,TGCGCCAGTAAAGACCCCATAGCGGGAGCCACCGGGGAGCTGTTTTTT,CASKDPIAGATGELFF
few,TRBV20-1,TRBJ2-3,NA,TGCAGTGCTATAGGGGATACGGGCACAGATACGCAGTATTTT,CSAIGDTGTDTQYF
many,TRBV20-1,TRBJ1-1,NA,TGCAGTGCTAGAGACCCCCGGGTCCCGAACACTGAAGCTTTCTTT,CSARDPRVPNTEAFF
NA,TRBV29-1,TRBJ2-5,NA,TGCAGCGTTGACGGTGTCAGGGCGGAGACCCAGTACTTC,CSVDGVRAETQYF
few,TRBV24-1,TRBJ2-2,TRBD1,TGTGTCGCGAGGACAGGGGGCACCGGGGAGCTGTTTTTT,CVARTGGTGELFF
NA,TRBV6-5,TRBJ1-4,NA,TGTGCCAGCAGTTACTCGATATGGCAGGGCACCGAAAAACTGTTTTTT,CASSYSIWQGTEKLFF
NA,TRBV20-1,TRBJ2-3,TRBD2,TGCAGTGCCGTCCCCAACCGGGAGGGCCCAGATACGCAGTATTTT,CSAVPNREGPDTQYF
few,TRBV29-1,TRBJ1-3,NA,TGCAGCGTTGAAGAGGGCAAGGCGTCTCTGGGAAACACCATATATTTT,CSVEEGKASLGNTIYF
many,TRBV7-7,TRBJ2-1,NA,TGTGCTAGCAGCTTGTCCGGGCGGTTCAATGAGCAGTTCTTC,CASSLSGRFNEQFF
NA,TRBV13,TRBJ2-6,NA,TGTGCCAGCTTAAAGAGGGGGGCTCACTCTGGGGCCAACGTCCTGACTTTC,CASLKRGAHSGANVLTF
many,TRBV6-1,TRBJ1-1,NA,TGTGCCAGCAGTACAGCAATGAACACTGAAGCTTTCTTT,CASSTAMNTEAFF
many,TRBV6-2/TRBV6-3,TRBJ2-7,TRBD2,TGTGCCAGCAGGGATCCCTCTAGCGGCTACGAGCAGTACTTC,CASRDPSSGYEQYF
NA,TRBV7-6,TRBJ1-1,NA,TGTGCCAGCAGCCCAAGGACGATGAACACTGAAGCTTTCTTT,CASSPRTMNTEAFF
NA,TRBV20-1,TRBJ2-7,TRBD1,TGCAGTGCCAGACAGGGGGCGGACGAGCAGTACTTC,CSARQGADEQYF
many,TRBV7-8,TRBJ2-1,TRBD2,TGTGCCAGCAGCTTAGGAGGGACTAGCGGGAGCTATAATGAGCAGTTCTTC,CASSLGGTSGSYNEQFF
many,TRBV18,TRBJ1-6,TRBD1,TGTGCCAGCTCAGCGGACAGGGGGCCTAATTCACCCCTCCACTTT,CASSADRGPNSPLHF
many,TRBV11-3,TRBJ2-2,TRBD2,TGTGCCAGCAGCTTTCAAGCAGGGCTAGCGGTCCCCGGGGAGCTGTTTTTT,CASSFQAGLAVPGELFF
NA,TRBV29-1,TRBJ1-4,NA,TGCAGCGTTGTGGACGAAAAACTGTTTTTT,CSVVDEKLFF
NA,TRBV9,TRBJ1-2,NA,TGTGCCAGCGGTCAGGGGACTATCTATGGCTACACCTTC,CASGQGTIYGYTF
many,TRBV29-1,TRBJ2-1,TRBD2,TGCAGCGCCACGCCTAGCGGGAGCCACAATGAGCAGTTCTTC,CSATPSGSHNEQFF
NA,TRBV20-1,TRBJ1-2,NA,TGCAGTGCTAGAGACCTGGGAGAAAGAGGGGAAACCTATGGCTACACCTTC,CSARDLGERGETYGYTF
few,TRBV6-5,TRBJ2-7,NA,TGTGCCAGCAGTTACAGGCGGGAAATTAATGAGCAGTACTTC,CASSYRREINEQYF
few,TRBV28,TRBJ2-5,TRBD2,TGTGCCAGCAGGGAGACTAGCCGGGAGACCCAGTACTTC,CASRETSRETQYF
NA,TRBV20-1,TRBJ2-3,TRBD2,TGCAGTGCTAGAGAAATATTGGGACTAGCGGTCACAGATACGCAGTATTTT,CSAREILGLAVTDTQYF
few,TRBV4-1,TRBJ2-1,TRBD1,TGCGCCAGCAGCCAAGTCCCGACAGGGCCCGGAGCGGTGAGGAGGTATGAGCAGTTCTTC,CASSQVPTGPGAVRRYEQFF
many,TRBV7-8,TRBJ2-5,TRBD2,TGTGCCAGCAGCCCATGGAGCGGGAGGGCCGTTGAGACCCAGTACTTC,CASSPWSGRAVETQYF
many,TRBV2,TRBJ1-1,TRBD1,TGTGCCAGCAGGGGACAGGGGGCGAACACTGAAGCTTTCTTT,CASRGQGANTEAFF
NA,TRBV11-2,TRBJ2-7,NA,TGTGCCAGCAGCTTAGGATTCGGTCGGGGGCAGTACTTC,CASSLGFGRGQYF
few,TRBV20-1,TRBJ2-7,TRBD1,TGCAGTGCTAGAGTGACAGGGGGCTTATCCTACGAGCAGTACTTC,CSARVTGGLSYEQYF
many,TRBV11-2,TRBJ1-3,NA,TGTGCCAGCAGCCCCGCAATCGGCCCTTCCTCTGGAAACACCATATATTTT,CASSPAIGPSSGNTIYF
many,TRBV7-8,TRBJ2-3,TRBD1,TGTGCCAGCAGCTTAGACCGCGGGACAGGGGACACAGATACGCAGTATTTT,CASSLDRGTGDTDTQYF
NA,TRBV5-5,TRBJ2-7,TRBD1,TGTGCCAGCAGCTTGGAGGGACAGCGGGAGCAGTACTTC,CASSLEGQREQYF
few,TRBV5-8,TRBJ2-7,TRBD2,TGTGCCAGCAGCTTGACTAGCGGGAGTTCCGTCTACGAGCAGTACTTC,CASSLTSGSSVYEQYF
few,TRBV29-1,TRBJ2-3,NA,TGCAGCGTTTATCCGGAGGGCCATAGCACAGATACGCAGTATTTT,CSVYPEGHSTDTQYF
few,TRBV9,TRBJ1-3,NA,TGTGCCAGCTCTACTACAGAAACCGGAAACACCATATATTTT,CASSTTETGNTIYF
NA,TRBV6-1,TRBJ2-1,NA,TGTGCCAGCAGTGACGAGATCAGAGCGTACAATGAGCAGTTCTTC,CASSDEIRAYNEQFF
many,TRBV18,TRBJ2-3,NA,TGTGCCAGCTCACCTCAGGCCCCAACACACACAGATACGCAGTATTTT,CASSPQAPTHTDTQYF
many,TRBV27,TRBJ1-1,TRBD1,TGTGCCAGCAGTTTATCAGGAGGGGGCCTCACTGAAGCTTTCTTT,CASSLSGGGLTEAFF
many,TRBV12-3/TRBV12-4,TRBJ1-2,NA,TGTGCCAGCAGTTTTAGGATTAGCAGAGGACACACCTTC,CASSFRISRGHTF
NA,TRBV20-1,TRBJ1-5,NA,TGCAGTGCTACAAGCGGTCCTCCTCAAAGCCAGCCCCAGCATTTT,CSATSGPPQSQPQHF
many,TRBV30,TRBJ1-5,NA,TGTGCCTGGGGCAGTTATAGCAATCAGCCCCAGCATTTT,CAWGSYSNQPQHF
many,TRBV2,TRBJ2-3,NA,TGTGCCAGCAGTGAAGGGACGGGCACAGATACGCAGTATTTT,CASSEGTGTDTQYF